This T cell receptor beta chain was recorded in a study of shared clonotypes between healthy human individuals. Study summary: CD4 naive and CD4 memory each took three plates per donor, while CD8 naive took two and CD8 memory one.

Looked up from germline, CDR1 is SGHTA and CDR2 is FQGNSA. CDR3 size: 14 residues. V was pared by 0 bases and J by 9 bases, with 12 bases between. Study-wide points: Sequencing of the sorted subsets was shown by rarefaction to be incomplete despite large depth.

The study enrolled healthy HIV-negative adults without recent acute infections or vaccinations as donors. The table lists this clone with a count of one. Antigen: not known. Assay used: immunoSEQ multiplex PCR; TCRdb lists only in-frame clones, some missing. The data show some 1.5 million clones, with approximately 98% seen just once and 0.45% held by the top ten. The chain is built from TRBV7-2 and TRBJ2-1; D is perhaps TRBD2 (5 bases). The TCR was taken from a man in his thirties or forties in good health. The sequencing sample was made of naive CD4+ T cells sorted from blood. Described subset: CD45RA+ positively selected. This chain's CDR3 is CASSLAPLRGEQFF. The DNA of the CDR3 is TGTGCCAGCAGCTTAGCCCCACTTCGGGGTGAGCAGTTCTTC.